The 10 T cell receptor beta chains reported below all come from one sample, sequenced in a study of cytotoxic CD8 clonotypes in ibrutinib-treated CLL. Sequencing was performed with immunoSEQ multiplex PCR; in TCRdb, only in-frame clones are kept and a portion is missing. The data hold 24,000 or so clones, with about 67% observed a single time. The material was PBMCs, obtained after 12 months of ibrutinib treatment. The receptors were gathered from a human donor with chronic lymphocytic leukemia.

Written as DNA, the CDR3 is TGTGCCAGCAGACCCGGGAGCGACGGAACCTATGGCTACACCTTC. This translates into CASRPGSDGTYGYTF. The V and J genes are TRBV6-4 and TRBJ1-2; no reliable D call. This CDR3 is built from 15 residues. Trimming stripped 6 bases from V and 4 bases from J, with 18 bases between. Germline V lookup: CDR1 MRHNA, CDR2 SNTAGT.

The chain recombines TRBV18 with TRBJ1-5; D call uncertain. Germline assignment: CDR1 KGHSH and CDR2 LQKENI. With 6 bases removed from V and 5 bases from J, the gap between germline ends came to 11 bases. The CDR3 runs to 13 residues. The CDR3 sequence is CASSPSEDQPQHF. In DNA, the CDR3 is TGTGCCAGCTCTCCCTCAGAGGATCAGCCCCAGCATTTT.

This chain connects TRBV2 to TRBJ2-3; 7 bases agree with TRBD1. CDR3 length: 14 amino acids. V lost 7 bases and J lost 1; bases outside the gene matches: 5. Germline CDR1 and CDR2: SNHLY and FYNNEI. This CDR3 reads CASIRQGGTDTQYF. The CDR3 coding sequence is TGTGCCAGCATTAGACAGGGAGGCACAGATACGCAGTATTTT. The entire variable domain, with the rest obtained from reference TRBV2 and TRBJ2-3, is as follows: EPEVTQTPSHQVTQMGQEVILRCVPISNHLYFYWYRQILGQKVEFLVSFYNNEISEKSEIFDDQFSVERPDGSNFTLKIRSTKLEDSAMYFCASIRQGGTDTQYFGPGTRLTVL.

The rearrangement joins TRBV7-3 to TRBJ2-2; TRBD2 matches at 7 bases. Trimming removed 5 bases from V and 4 bases from J; junction bases left unmatched: 10. This CDR3 contains 16 residues. Looked up from germline, CDR1 is SGHTA and CDR2 is FQGTGA. The chain's CDR3 is CASSPGLAVSTGELFF. CDR3 nucleotide sequence: TGTGCCAGCAGCCCCGGGCTAGCGGTTTCCACCGGGGAGCTGTTTTTT.

This chain links TRBV7-9 with TRBJ2-3; D is possibly TRBD2 (5 bases). CDR1 and CDR2 from the germline V gene are SEHNR and FQNEAQ (reference sequence). Trimming stripped 3 bases from V and 11 bases from J, with 15 bases between. This CDR3 contains 13 residues. This CDR3 is CASSFDYQFGQYF. CDR3 DNA sequence: TGTGCCAGCAGCTTCGACTATCAGTTCGGGCAGTATTTT.

The V and J genes are TRBV30 and TRBJ1-5; D might be TRBD1 (6 bases). V lost 2 bases and J lost 2, with 16 bases in between. Looked up from germline, CDR1 is GTSNPN and CDR2 is SVGIG (reference sequence). This CDR3 spans 16 amino acids. This CDR3 reads CAWSLAGPGGNQPQHF. The DNA for the CDR3 is TGTGCCTGGAGTTTGGCGGGGCCAGGGGGCAATCAGCCCCAGCATTTT.

The V and J genes are TRBV5-4 and TRBJ2-3, with D unclear. Germline V lookup: CDR1 SGHNT, CDR2 YYREEE (reference sequence). The length of the CDR3 is 15 residues. The V and J ends lost 0 bases and 1 base respectively, with 9 bases between them. CDR3 nucleotide sequence: TGTGCCAGCAGCTTGGGGACCGCGGGCACAGATACGCAGTATTTT. Its protein product is CASSLGTAGTDTQYF.

V is TRBV2 and J is TRBJ2-1; a possible D gene is TRBD2 (5 bases). Deletions cut 6 bases from V and 7 bases from J, with 19 bases between. The CDR3 is 15 amino acids. Germline CDR1 SNHLY, CDR2 FYNNEI. The CDR3 DNA reads TGTGCCAGCAGAGTACACGGAGGATCCAAGAATGAGCAGTTCTTC. Its protein product is CASRVHGGSKNEQFF.

The rearrangement joins TRBV18 to TRBJ1-2; TRBD1 might be the D (5 bases). The V gene lost 4 bases and the J gene lost 2 bases, with 17 bases spanning the gap. Per germline, CDR1 KGHSH and CDR2 LQKENI. CDR3 length: 16 residues. The CDR3 reads CASSLTGTRANYGYTF. The CDR3 nucleotides read TGTGCCAGCTCACTAACTGGGACCCGGGCCAACTATGGCTACACCTTC.

The gene calls are TRBV30 and TRBJ1-5; 8 bases match TRBD1. V dropped 5 bases and J dropped 7; count of bases not matched to a gene: 7. The CDR3 spans 13 residues. Germline V gene lookup returns CDR1 GTSNPN and CDR2 SVGIG (reference sequence). This chain's CDR3 is CAWEQGTGQPQHF. CDR3 sequence (DNA): TGTGCCTGGGAGCAGGGGACAGGACAGCCCCAGCATTTT.